Below, 2 T cell receptor beta chains from the same sample are listed, as sequenced in a study of T cell responses to AZD1222 COVID-19 vaccine. Clones were read by immunoSEQ multiplex PCR, and TCRdb kept only the in-frame ones, dropping some. The table lists some 130,000 clones, around 90% of them singletons. The sample here was peripheral blood, taken on day 0 of AZD1222 vaccination. The receptors were sampled from an adult in good health.

The genes are TRBV5-1 and TRBJ1-1; perhaps TRBD1 as D (6 bases). Trimming left V 7 bases short and J 1 base short, with 11 bases between. The length of the CDR3 is 13 residues. Germline CDR1 is SGHRS and CDR2 is YFSETQ. The CDR3 DNA reads TGCGCCAGCTGGTCGGGACAGAACACTGAAGCTTTCTTT. It specifies CASWSGQNTEAFF.

The V call is TRBV28, the J call TRBJ1-1, with D possibly being TRBD1 (5 bases). The length of the CDR3 is 15 residues. Germline V gene data show CDR1 as MDHEN and CDR2 as SYDVKM. With 6 bases removed from V and 5 bases from J, the gap between germline ends came to 19 bases. The CDR3 coding sequence is TGTGCCAGCAGAGTCCCCGGCGGGGGGAAGACTGAAGCTTTCTTT. Residues: CASRVPGGGKTEAFF.